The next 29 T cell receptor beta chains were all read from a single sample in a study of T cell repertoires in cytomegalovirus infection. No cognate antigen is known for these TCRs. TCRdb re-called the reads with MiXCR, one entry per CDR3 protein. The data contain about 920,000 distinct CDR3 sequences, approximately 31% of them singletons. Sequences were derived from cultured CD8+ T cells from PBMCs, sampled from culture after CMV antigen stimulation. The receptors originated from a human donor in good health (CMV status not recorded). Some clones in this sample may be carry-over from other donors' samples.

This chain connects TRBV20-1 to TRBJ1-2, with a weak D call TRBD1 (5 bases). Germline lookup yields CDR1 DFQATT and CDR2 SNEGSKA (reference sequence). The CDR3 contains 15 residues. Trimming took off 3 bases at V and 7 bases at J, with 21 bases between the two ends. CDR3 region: CSARMPWQAGTGYTF. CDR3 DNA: TGCAGTGCTAGGATGCCGTGGCAGGCTGGGACTGGCTACACCTTC.

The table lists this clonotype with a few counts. The CDR3, as DNA: TGTGCCAGCAGTTCTCCCGAGACAGGGCACCAAGAGACCCAGTACTTC. Its translation is CASSSPETGHQETQYF. The rearrangement uses TRBV12-3 or TRBV12-4 and TRBJ2-5; 7 bases align to TRBD1. The CDR3 covers 16 residues. V was pared by 4 bases and J by 0 bases, with 8 bases of the junction left unmatched.

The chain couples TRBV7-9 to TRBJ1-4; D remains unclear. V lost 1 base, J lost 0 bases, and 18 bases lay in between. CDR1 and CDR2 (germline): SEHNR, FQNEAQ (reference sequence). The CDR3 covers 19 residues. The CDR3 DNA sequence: TGTGCCAGCAGCTTAGGAAGTCACGGGTTTATTGCAACTAATGAAAAACTGTTTTTT. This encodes CASSLGSHGFIATNEKLFF.

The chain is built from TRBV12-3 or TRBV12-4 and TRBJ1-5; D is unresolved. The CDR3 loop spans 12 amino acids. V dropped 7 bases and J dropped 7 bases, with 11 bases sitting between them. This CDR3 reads CASNLGGQPQHF. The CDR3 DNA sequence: TGTGCCAGCAATTTGGGTGGACAGCCCCAGCATTTT.

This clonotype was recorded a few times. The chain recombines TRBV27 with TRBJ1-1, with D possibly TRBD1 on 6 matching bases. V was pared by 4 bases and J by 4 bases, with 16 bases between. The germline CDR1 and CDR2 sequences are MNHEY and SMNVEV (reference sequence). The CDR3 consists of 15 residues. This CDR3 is CASSSPGGGGTEAFF. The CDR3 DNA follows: TGTGCCAGCAGTTCCCCGGGAGGGGGAGGCACTGAAGCTTTCTTT.

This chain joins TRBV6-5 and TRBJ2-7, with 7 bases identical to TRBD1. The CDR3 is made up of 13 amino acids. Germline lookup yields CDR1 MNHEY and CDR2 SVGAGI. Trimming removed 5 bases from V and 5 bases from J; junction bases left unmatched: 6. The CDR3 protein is CASSQKRGHEQYF. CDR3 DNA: TGTGCCAGCAGTCAAAAGAGGGGGCACGAGCAGTACTTC.

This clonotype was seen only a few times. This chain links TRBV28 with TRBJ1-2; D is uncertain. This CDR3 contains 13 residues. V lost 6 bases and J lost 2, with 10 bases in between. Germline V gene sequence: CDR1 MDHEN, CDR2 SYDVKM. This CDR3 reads CASSIGLNYGYTF. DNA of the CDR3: TGTGCCAGCAGCATTGGTCTCAACTATGGCTACACCTTC.

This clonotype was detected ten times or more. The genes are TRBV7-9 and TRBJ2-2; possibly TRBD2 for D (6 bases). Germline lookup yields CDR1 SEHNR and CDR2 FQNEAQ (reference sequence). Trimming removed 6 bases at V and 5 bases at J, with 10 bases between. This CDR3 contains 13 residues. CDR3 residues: CASRSGGTGELFF. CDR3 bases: TGTGCCAGCAGATCCGGGGGTACCGGGGAGCTGTTTTTT.

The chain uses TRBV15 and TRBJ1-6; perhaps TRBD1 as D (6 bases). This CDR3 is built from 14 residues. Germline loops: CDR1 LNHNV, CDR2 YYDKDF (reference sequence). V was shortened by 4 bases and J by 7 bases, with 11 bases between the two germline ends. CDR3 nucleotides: TGTGCCACCAGCACCGGGACACCAAATTCACCCCTCCACTTT. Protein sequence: CATSTGTPNSPLHF.

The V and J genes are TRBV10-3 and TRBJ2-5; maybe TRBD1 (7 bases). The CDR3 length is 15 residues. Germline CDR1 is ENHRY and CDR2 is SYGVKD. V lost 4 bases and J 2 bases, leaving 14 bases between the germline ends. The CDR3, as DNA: TGTGCCATCAGTGGGGGGGACAGCTTGCAAGAGACCCAGTACTTC. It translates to CAISGGDSLQETQYF.

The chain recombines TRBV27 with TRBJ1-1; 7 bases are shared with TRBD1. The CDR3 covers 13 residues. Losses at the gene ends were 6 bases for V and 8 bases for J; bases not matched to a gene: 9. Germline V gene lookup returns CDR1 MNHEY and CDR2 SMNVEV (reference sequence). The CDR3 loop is CASRRGGTEEAFF. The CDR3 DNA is TGTGCCAGCAGGAGAGGTGGGACAGAGGAAGCTTTCTTT.

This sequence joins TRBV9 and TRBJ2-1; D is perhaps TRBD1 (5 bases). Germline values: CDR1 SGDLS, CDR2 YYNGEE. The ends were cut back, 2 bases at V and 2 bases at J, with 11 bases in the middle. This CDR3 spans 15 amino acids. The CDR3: CASSVGRTPYNEQFF. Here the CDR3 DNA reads TGTGCCAGCAGCGTCGGACGGACACCCTACAATGAGCAGTTCTTC.

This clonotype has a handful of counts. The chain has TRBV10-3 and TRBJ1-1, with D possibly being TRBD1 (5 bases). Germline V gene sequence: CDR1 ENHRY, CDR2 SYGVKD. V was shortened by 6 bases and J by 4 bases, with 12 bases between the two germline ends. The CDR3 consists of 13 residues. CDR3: CAISQGLSTEAFF. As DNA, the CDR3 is TGTGCCATCAGCCAGGGCCTGAGCACTGAAGCTTTCTTT.

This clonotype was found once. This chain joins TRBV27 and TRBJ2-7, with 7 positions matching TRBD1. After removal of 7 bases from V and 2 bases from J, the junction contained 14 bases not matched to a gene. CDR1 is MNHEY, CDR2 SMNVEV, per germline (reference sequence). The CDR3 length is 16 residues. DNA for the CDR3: TGTGCCAGCAAAATCTTCCGGGGACAGAACCCCTACGAGCAGTACTTC. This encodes CASKIFRGQNPYEQYF.

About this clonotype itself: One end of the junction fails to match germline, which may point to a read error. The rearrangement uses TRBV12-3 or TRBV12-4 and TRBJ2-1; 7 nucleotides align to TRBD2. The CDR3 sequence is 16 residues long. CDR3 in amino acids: CANSLGGGGSYNEQFF. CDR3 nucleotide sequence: TGTGCCAACAGTTTAGGCGGGGGAGGCTCCTACAATGAGCAGTTCTTC.

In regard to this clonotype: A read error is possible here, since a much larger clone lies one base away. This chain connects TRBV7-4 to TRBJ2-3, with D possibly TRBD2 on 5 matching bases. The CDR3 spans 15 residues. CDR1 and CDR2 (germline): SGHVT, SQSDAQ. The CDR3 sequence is CASSRGRSSIDTQYF. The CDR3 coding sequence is TGTGCCAGCAGTCGAGGCAGGTCTAGCATAGATACGCAGTATTTT. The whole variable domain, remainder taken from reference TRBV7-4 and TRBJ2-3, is GAGVSQSPRYKVAKRGRDVALRCDSISGHVTLYWYRQTLGQGSEVLTYSQSDAQRDKSGRPSGRFSAERPERSVSTLKIQRTEQGDSAVYLCASSRGRSSIDTQYFGPGTRLTVL.

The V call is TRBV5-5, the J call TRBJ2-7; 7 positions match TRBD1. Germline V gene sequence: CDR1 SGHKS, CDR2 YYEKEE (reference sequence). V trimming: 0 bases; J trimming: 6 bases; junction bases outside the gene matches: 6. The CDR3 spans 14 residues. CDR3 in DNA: TGTGCCAGCAGCTTGGCGGTGGCAGGGGGCGAGCAGTACGTC. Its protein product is CASSLAVAGGEQYV.

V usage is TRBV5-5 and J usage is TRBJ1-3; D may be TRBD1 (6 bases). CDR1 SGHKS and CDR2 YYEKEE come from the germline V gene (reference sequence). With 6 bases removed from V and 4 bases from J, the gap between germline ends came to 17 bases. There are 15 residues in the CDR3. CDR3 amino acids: CASIPYRVYGNTIYF. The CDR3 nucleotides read TGTGCCAGCATCCCATACAGGGTTTACGGAAACACCATATATTTT.

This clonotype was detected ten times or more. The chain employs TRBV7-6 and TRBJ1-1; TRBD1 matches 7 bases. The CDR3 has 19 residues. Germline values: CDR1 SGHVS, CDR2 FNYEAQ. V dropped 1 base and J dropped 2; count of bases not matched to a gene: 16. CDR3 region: CASSLEIGGLGGANTEAFF. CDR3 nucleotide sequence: TGTGCCAGCAGCTTAGAGATCGGAGGTTTAGGGGGCGCAAACACTGAAGCTTTCTTT.

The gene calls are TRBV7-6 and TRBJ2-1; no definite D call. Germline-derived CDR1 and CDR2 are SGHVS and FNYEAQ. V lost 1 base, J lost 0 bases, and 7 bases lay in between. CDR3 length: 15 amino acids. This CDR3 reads CASSLVHSSYNEQFF. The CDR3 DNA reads TGTGCCAGCAGCTTAGTCCACTCCTCCTACAATGAGCAGTTCTTC.

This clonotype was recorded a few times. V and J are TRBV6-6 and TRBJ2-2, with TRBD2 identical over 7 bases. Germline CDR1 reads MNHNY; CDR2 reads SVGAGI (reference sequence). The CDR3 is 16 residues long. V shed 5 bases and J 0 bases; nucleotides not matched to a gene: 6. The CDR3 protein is CASSRGEGPNTGELFF. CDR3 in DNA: TGTGCCAGCAGTCGGGGGGAGGGACCGAACACCGGGGAGCTGTTTTTT.

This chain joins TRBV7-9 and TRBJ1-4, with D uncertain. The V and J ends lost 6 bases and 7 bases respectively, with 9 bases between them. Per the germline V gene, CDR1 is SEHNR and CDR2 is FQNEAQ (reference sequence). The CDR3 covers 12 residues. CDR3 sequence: CASRGSVEKLFF. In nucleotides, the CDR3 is TGTGCCAGCAGGGGGTCGGTTGAAAAACTGTTTTTT.

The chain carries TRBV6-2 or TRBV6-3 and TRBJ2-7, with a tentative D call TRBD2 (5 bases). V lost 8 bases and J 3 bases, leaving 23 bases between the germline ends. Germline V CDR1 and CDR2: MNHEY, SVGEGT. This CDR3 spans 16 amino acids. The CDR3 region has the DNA TGTGCCAGCGACACTACCACGACTACAAGAATCTACGAGCAGTACGTC. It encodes CASDTTTTTRIYEQYV.

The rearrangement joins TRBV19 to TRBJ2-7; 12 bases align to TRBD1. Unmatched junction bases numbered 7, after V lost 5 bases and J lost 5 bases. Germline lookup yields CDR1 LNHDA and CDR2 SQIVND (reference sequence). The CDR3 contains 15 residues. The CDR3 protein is CASSARDRGLDEQYF. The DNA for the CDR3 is TGTGCCAGTAGTGCCCGGGACAGGGGGCTGGACGAGCAGTACTTC.

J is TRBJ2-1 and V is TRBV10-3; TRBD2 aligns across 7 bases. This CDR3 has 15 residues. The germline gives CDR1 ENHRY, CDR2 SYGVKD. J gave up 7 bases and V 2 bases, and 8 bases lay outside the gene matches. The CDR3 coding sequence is TGTGCCATCAGTGAGGGGACTACGCCTTGGAATGAGCAGTTCTTC. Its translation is CAISEGTTPWNEQFF.

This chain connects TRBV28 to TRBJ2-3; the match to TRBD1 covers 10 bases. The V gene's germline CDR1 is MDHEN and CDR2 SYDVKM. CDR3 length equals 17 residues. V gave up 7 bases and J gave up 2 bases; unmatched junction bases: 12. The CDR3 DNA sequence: TGTGCCAGCACCTCACCTGGGGGACAGGGGATCACAGATACGCAGTATTTT. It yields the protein CASTSPGGQGITDTQYF.

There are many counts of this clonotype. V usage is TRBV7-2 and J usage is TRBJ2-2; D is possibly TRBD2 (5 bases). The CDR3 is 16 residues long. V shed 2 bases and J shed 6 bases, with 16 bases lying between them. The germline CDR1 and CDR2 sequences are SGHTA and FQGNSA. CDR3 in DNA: TGTGCCAGCAGCTTAATCACTAGAAGGATCTCCGGGGAGCTGTTTTTT. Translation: CASSLITRRISGELFF.

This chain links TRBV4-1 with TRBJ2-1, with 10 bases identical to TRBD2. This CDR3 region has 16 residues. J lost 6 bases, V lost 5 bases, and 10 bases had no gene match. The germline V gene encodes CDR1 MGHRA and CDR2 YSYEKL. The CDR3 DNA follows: TGCGCCAGCAGCGATCCGGGACTAGCGTTGTTCAATGAGCAGTTCTTC. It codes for CASSDPGLALFNEQFF.

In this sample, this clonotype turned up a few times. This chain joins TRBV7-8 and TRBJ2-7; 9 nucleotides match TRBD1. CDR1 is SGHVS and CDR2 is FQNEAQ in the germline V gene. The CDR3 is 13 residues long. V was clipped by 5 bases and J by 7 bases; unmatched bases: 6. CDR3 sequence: CASSRTGDREQYF. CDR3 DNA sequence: TGTGCCAGCAGCAGGACAGGGGATCGGGAGCAGTACTTC. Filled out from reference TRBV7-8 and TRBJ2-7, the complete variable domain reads GAGVSQSPRYKVAKRGQDVALRCDPISGHVSLFWYQQALGQGPEFLTYFQNEAQLDKSGLPSDRFFAERPEGSVSTLKIQRTQQEDSAVYLCASSRTGDREQYFGPGTRLTVT.